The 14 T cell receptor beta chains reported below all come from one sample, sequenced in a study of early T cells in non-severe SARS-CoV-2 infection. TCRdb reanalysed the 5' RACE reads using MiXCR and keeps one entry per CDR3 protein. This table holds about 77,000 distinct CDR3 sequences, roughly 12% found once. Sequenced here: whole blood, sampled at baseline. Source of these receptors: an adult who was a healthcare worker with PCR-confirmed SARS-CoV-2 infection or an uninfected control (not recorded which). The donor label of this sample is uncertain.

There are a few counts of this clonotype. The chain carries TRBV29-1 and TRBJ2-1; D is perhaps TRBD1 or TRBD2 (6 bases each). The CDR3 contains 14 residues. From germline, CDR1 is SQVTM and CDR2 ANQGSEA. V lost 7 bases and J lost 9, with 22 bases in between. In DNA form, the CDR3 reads TGCAGCGCCCCAGACGGGGGCCTCGCTCGTGAGCAGTTCTTC. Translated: CSAPDGGLAREQFF.

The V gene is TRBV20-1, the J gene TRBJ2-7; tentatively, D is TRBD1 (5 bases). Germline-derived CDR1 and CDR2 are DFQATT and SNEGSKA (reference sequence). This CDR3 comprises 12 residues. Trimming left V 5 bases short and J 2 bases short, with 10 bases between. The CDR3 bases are TGCAGTGCTTATACAGGACCCTACGAGCAGTACTTC. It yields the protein CSAYTGPYEQYF.

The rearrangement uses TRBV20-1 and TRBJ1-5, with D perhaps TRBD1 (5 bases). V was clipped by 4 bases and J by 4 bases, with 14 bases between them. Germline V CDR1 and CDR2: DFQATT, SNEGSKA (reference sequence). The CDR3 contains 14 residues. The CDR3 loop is CSATAGNFNQPQHF. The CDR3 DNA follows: TGCAGTGCTACCGCAGGGAACTTTAATCAGCCCCAGCATTTT.

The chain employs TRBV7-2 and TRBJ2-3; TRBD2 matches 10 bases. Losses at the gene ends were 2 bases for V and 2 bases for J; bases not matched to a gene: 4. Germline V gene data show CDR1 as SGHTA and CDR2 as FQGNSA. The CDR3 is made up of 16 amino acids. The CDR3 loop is CASSLLSGGATDTQYF. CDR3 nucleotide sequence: TGTGCCAGCAGCTTATTGAGCGGGGGGGCCACAGATACGCAGTATTTT.

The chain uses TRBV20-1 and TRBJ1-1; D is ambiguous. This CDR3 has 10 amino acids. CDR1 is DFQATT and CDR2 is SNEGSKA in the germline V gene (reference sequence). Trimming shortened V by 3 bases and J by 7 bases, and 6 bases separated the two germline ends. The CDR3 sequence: CSASSLEAFF. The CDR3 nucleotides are TGCAGTGCTAGTTCACTTGAAGCTTTCTTT.

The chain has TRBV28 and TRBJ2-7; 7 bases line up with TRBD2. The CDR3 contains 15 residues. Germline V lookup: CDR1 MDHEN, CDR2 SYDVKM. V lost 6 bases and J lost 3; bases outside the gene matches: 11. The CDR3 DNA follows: TGTGCCAGCAGCCTCGAGGGGAGGGCCGTCTACGAGCAGTACTTC. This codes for CASSLEGRAVYEQYF.

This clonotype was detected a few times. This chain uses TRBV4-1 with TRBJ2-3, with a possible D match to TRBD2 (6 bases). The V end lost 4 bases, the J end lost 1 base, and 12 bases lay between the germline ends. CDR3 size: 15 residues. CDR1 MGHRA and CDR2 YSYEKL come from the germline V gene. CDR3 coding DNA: TGCGCCAGCAGCCCCCGGGAGTTGGGCACAGATACGCAGTATTTT. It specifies CASSPRELGTDTQYF.

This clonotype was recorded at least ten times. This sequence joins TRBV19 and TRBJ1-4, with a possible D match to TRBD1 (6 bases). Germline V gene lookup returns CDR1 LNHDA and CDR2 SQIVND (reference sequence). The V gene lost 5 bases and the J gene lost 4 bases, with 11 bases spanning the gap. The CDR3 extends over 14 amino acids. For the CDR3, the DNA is TGTGCCAGTAGTTGGGGACAACGTAATGAAAAACTGTTTTTT. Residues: CASSWGQRNEKLFF.

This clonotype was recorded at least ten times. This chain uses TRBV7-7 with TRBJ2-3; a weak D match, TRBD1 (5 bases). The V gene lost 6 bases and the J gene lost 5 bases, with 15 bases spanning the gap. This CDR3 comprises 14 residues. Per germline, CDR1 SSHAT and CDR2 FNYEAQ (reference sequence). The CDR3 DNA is TGTGCCAGCAGTATAGGGGATCCGGGAGATACGCAGTATTTT. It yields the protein CASSIGDPGDTQYF.

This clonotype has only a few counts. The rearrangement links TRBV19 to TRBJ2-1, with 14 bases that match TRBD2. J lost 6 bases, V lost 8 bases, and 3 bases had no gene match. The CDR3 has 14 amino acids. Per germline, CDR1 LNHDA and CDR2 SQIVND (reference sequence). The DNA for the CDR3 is TGTGCCAGTTCCGGGACTAGCGGGAGCAATGAGCAGTTCTTC. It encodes CASSGTSGSNEQFF.

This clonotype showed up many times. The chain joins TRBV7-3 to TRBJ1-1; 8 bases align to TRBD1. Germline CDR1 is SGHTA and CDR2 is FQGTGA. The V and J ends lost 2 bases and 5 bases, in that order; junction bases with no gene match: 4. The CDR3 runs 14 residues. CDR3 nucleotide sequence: TGTGCCAGCAGCTTATCAGGGGGCCAAACTGAAGCTTTCTTT. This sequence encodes CASSLSGGQTEAFF.

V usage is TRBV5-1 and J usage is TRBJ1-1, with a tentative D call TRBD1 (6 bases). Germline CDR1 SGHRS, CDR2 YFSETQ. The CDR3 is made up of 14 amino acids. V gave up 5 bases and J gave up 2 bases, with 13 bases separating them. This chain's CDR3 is CASSSDRPNTEAFF. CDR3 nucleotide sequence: TGCGCCAGCAGTTCTGACAGGCCCAACACTGAAGCTTTCTTT.

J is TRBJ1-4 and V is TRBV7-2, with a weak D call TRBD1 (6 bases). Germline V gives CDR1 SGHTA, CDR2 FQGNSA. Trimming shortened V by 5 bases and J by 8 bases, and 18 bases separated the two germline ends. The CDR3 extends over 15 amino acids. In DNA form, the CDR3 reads TGTGCCAGCAGCCCGACGACAGGTTGGCGCGAAAAACTGTTTTTT. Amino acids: CASSPTTGWREKLFF.

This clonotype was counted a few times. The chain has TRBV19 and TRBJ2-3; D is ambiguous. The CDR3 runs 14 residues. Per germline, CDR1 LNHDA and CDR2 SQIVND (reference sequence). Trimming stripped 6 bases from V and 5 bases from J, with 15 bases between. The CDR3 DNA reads TGTGCCAGTAGCGACCGGGCCAAGCGAGATACGCAGTATTTT. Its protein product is CASSDRAKRDTQYF.